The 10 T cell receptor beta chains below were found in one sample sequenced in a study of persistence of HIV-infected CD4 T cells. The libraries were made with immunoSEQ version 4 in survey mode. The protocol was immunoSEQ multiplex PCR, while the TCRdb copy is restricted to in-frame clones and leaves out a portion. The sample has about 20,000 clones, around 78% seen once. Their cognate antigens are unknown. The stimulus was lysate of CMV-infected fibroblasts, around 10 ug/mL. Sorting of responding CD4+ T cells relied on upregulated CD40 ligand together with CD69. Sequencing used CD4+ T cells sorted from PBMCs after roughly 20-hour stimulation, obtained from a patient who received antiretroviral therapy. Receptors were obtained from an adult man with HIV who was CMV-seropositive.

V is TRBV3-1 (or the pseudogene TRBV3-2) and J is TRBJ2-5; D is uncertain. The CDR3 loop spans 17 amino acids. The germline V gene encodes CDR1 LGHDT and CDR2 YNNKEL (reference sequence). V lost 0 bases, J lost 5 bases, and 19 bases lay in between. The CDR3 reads CASSQEDPRVYWETQYF. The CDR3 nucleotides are TGTGCCAGCAGCCAAGAGGACCCCCGGGTATATTGGGAGACCCAGTACTTC.

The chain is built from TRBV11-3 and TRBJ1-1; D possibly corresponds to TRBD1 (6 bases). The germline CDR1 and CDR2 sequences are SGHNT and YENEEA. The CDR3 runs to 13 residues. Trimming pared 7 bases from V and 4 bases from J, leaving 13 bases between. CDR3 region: CASKGGGSTEAFF. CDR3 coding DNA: TGTGCCAGCAAGGGGGGAGGAAGCACTGAAGCTTTCTTT.

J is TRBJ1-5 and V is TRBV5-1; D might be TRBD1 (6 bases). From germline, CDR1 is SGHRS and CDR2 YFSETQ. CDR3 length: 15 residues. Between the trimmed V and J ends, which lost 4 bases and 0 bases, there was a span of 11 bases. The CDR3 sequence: CASSPTGNSNQPQHF. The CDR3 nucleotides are TGCGCCAGCAGCCCGACAGGAAATAGCAATCAGCCCCAGCATTTT.

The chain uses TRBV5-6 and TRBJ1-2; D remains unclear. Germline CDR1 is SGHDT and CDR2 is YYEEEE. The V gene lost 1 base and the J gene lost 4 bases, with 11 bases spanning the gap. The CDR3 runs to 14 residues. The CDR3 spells CASSLPAAAYGYTF. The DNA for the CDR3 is TGTGCCAGCAGCTTGCCGGCAGCGGCCTATGGCTACACCTTC.

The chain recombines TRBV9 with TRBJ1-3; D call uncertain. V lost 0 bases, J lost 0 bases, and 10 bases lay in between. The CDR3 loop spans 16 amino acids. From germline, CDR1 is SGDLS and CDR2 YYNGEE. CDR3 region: CASSVVGVSSGNTIYF. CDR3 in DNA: TGTGCCAGCAGCGTAGTTGGCGTGAGCTCTGGAAACACCATATATTTT.

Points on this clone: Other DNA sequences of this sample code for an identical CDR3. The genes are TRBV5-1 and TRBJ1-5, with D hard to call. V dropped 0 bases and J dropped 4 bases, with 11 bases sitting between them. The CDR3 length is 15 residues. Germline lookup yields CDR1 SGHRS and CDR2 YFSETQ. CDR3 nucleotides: TGCGCCAGCAGCTTGGGAGACCTTCCAAATCAGCCCCAGCATTTT. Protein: CASSLGDLPNQPQHF.

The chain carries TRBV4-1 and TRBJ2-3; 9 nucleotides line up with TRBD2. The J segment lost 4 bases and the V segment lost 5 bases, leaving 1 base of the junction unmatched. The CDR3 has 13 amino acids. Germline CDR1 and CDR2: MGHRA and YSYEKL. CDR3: CASSAGGADTQYF. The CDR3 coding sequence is TGCGCCAGCAGCGCGGGGGGGGCAGATACGCAGTATTTT.

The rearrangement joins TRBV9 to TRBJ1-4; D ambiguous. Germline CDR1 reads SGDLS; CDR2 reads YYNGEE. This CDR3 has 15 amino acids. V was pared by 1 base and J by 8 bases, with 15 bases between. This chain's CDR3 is CASSVSVQLGEKLFF. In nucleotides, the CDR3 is TGTGCCAGCAGCGTATCGGTCCAGTTGGGGGAAAAACTGTTTTTT.

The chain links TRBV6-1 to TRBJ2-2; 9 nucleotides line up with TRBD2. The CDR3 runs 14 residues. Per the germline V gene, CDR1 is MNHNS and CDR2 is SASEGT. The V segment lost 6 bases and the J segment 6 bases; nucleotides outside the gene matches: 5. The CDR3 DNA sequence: TGTGCCAGCAGCGCCGGGACTAGCTCCGGGGAGCTGTTTTTT. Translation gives CASSAGTSSGELFF.

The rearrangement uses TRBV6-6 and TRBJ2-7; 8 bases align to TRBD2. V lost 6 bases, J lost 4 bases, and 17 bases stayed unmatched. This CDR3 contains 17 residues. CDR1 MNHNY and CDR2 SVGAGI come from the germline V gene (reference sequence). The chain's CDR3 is CASSRFVGTSGGYEQYF. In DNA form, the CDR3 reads TGTGCCAGCAGCCGATTCGTTGGCACTAGCGGAGGTTACGAGCAGTACTTC.